The rows below give T cell receptor beta chains drawn from one sample of a study of post-analysis software for immune sequencing data. Via MiXCR, TCRdb re-called the PCR reads, giving one row per CDR3 protein. The table shows about 430,000 distinct CDR3 sequences, with approximately 37% occurring only once. Sample: blood. The receptors stem from a girl aged 2-10 years with multiple sclerosis. CDR3s include the opening cysteine and the closing phenylalanine or tryptophan. A D gene is named only where the DNA matches it firmly. Some rows have no size entry. The others give once, few or many, or a class for an expanded clone.

v_gene	abundance	d_gene	j_gene	CDR3nt	CDR3aa
TRBV7-2	few	NA	TRBJ2-3	TGTGCCAGCAGCTTAACTGTGTGGCGCCCAGATACGCAGTATTTT	CASSLTVWRPDTQYF
TRBV5-1	NA	TRBD2	TRBJ2-5	TGCGCCAGCAGCTTGCCTGGGCTAGCGGGAGGGTACAATGAGCAGTACTTC	CASSLPGLAGGYNEQYF
TRBV9	NA	TRBD1	TRBJ1-2	TGTGCCAGCAGCGTAGGGGACAGCATCAATGGCTACACCTTC	CASSVGDSINGYTF
TRBV4-2	few	TRBD1	TRBJ1-5	TGTGCCAGCAGCCAAGAGACAGGGGTAAATCAGCCCCAGCATTTT	CASSQETGVNQPQHF
TRBV5-1	NA	NA	TRBJ2-5	TGCGCCAGCAGCCACGTTCTGGACGGGACGGGACAAGAGACCCAGTACTTC	CASSHVLDGTGQETQYF
TRBV20-1	few	NA	TRBJ1-6	TGCAGTGCAGTCAGCTCCTATAATTCACCCCTCCACTTT	CSAVSSYNSPLHF
TRBV24-1	NA	NA	TRBJ2-7	TGTGCCACCAGTGGAGGTGGGGCGGTCTACGAGCAGTACTTC	CATSGGGAVYEQYF
TRBV4-1	few	TRBD2	TRBJ2-2	TGCGCCAGCAGCCAAGGATGGGGGGGCGGGGAGCTGTTTTTT	CASSQGWGGGELFF
TRBV20-1	few	TRBD1	TRBJ2-7	TGCAGTGCTAGAGAAGACAGGGGGGTCCGCGAGCAGTACTTC	CSAREDRGVREQYF
TRBV6-2/TRBV6-3	few	TRBD1	TRBJ2-7	TGTGCCAGCAGCGACGCAGGGACAGGGGGCTACGAGCAGTACTTC	CASSDAGTGGYEQYF
TRBV12-3/TRBV12-4	few	NA	TRBJ2-7	TGTGCCAGCAGTTTGTTGAGGGGATACGAGCAGTACTTC	CASSLLRGYEQYF
TRBV12-3/TRBV12-4	NA	NA	TRBJ1-4	TGTGCCAGCAGTTTTCTATCAACTAATGAAAAACTGTTTTTT	CASSFLSTNEKLFF
TRBV5-1	NA	NA	TRBJ2-5	TGCGCCAGCAGCTCTGGGCTCTGGGGTAGCGGTAGAGAAGAGACCCAGTACTTC	CASSSGLWGSGREETQYF
TRBV5-1	NA	NA	TRBJ1-2	TGCGCCAGCAGCTTCAGGGGTGTACGGGGCTACACCTTC	CASSFRGVRGYTF
TRBV5-1	NA	TRBD1	TRBJ1-2	TGCGCCAGCAGTACCGGGACAGGGACTTTCTATGGCTACACCTTC	CASSTGTGTFYGYTF
TRBV27	NA	NA	TRBJ1-1	TGTGCCAGCAGTTTATCGATAACGTGGGGGGACACTGAAGCTTTCTTT	CASSLSITWGDTEAFF
TRBV6-5	NA	NA	TRBJ2-2	TGTGCCAGCAGTTACGAGGCCCCCGGGGAGCTGTTTTTT	CASSYEAPGELFF
TRBV20-1	NA	NA	TRBJ1-6	TGCAGTGCTAGAGAGATGGAGTACTCCTATAATTCACCCCTCCACTTT	CSAREMEYSYNSPLHF
TRBV5-1	NA	TRBD2	TRBJ2-5	TGCGCCAGCAGCAAGACTAGCGAAGGAGAGACCCAGTACTTC	CASSKTSEGETQYF
TRBV6-5	many	TRBD1	TRBJ1-2	TGTGCCAGCAGTTCCCTCGGGACAGCACTAACTTATGGCTACACCTTC	CASSSLGTALTYGYTF
TRBV28	NA	NA	TRBJ2-2	TGTGCCAGCAGCCGACGGTTGTCCCGGACTTTCAAGAACACCGGGGAGCTGTTTTTT	CASSRRLSRTFKNTGELFF
TRBV12-3/TRBV12-4	NA	NA	TRBJ2-7	TGTGCCAGCAGTTGGGGGAGGACCCTCTACGAGCAGTACTTC	CASSWGRTLYEQYF
TRBV20-1	few	TRBD1	TRBJ2-5	TGCAGTGCTCTGGACAGGGGGCAAGAGACCCAGTACTTC	CSALDRGQETQYF
TRBV14	NA	NA	TRBJ2-1	TGTGCCAGCAGCCAAGTGGAGGAGATTAGGTCCTACAATGAGCAGTTCTTC	CASSQVEEIRSYNEQFF
TRBV12-3/TRBV12-4	NA	NA	TRBJ2-6	TGTGCCAGCAAATCTATGGGCTCTGGGGCCAACGTCCTGACTTTC	CASKSMGSGANVLTF
TRBV9	few	TRBD2	TRBJ2-5	TGTGCCAGCAGCGCCCTGTCGCGGGGGACTGAGACCCAGTACTTC	CASSALSRGTETQYF
TRBV20-1	few	NA	TRBJ2-1	TGCAGTGCTAGCTTCAGTGTTGAGCAGTTCTTC	CSASFSVEQFF
TRBV5-5	NA	NA	TRBJ2-5	TGTGCCAGCACCGGGGGCCAATTACAAGAGACCCAGTACTTC	CASTGGQLQETQYF
TRBV3-1	few	TRBD1	TRBJ1-1	TGTGCCAGCAGCACCTCCGGGACAGATGAAGCTTTCTTT	CASSTSGTDEAFF
TRBV12-3/TRBV12-4	NA	NA	TRBJ2-7	TGTGCCAGCAGTTTGGGCCTGGGAACCTACGAGCAGTACTTC	CASSLGLGTYEQYF
TRBV20-1	few	NA	TRBJ1-4	TGCAGTGCCCGTCCGACATCAACTAATGAAAAACTGTTTTTT	CSARPTSTNEKLFF
TRBV5-1	few	NA	TRBJ2-5	TGCGCCAGCAGCCTTCCTTTTTGGTTCCAAGAGACCCAGTACTTC	CASSLPFWFQETQYF
TRBV7-9	NA	NA	TRBJ2-7	TGTGCCAGCAGCTCCGACGGTTGGACCTACGAGCAGTACTTC	CASSSDGWTYEQYF
TRBV12-3/TRBV12-4	NA	TRBD2	TRBJ2-1	TGTGCCAGCAGTATGACTAGCGGGGGATACAATGAGCAGTTCTTC	CASSMTSGGYNEQFF
TRBV24-1	few	NA	TRBJ2-5	TGTGCCACCAGTGATGACAGCTTCCAAGAGCGGACCCAGTACTTC	CATSDDSFQERTQYF
TRBV3-1	NA	NA	TRBJ2-5	TGTGCCAGCAGCCAAGATCGTAAGGGTCCAGGTTGGGGAGAGACCCAGTACTTC	CASSQDRKGPGWGETQYF
TRBV6-5	once	NA	TRBJ2-7	TGTGCCAGCAGTCCCCGTCGGGCTGGGAGCTCCTACGAGCAGTACTTC	CASSPRRAGSSYEQYF
TRBV5-8	NA	NA	TRBJ2-1	TGTGCCAGCAGCTTGGAATTGGGATTCTACTCCTGCAATGAGCAGTTCTTC	CASSLELGFYSCNEQFF
TRBV13	NA	NA	TRBJ2-5	TGTGCCAGCAGCGCCCTACGGGCTAGGGTTTGGGAGACCCAGTACTTC	CASSALRARVWETQYF
TRBV7-2	few	NA	TRBJ2-5	TGTGCCTCCGGACCGCCAGGGCTGGAGACCCAGTACTTC	CASGPPGLETQYF
TRBV10-3	few	NA	TRBJ1-2	TGTGCCATCAGGCCAGAGAGCTACTATGGCTACACCTTC	CAIRPESYYGYTF
TRBV5-1	NA	NA	TRBJ2-2	TGCGCCAGCAGCCTGAGTGAGTTAGGGGAGCTGTTTTTT	CASSLSELGELFF
TRBV12-3/TRBV12-4	few	NA	TRBJ2-5	TGTGCCAGCAGTTTCCAGGGATTAGAGACCCAGTACTTC	CASSFQGLETQYF
TRBV27	few	TRBD2	TRBJ2-1	TGTGCCAGCACCTCACGAGCGGGGGAAGTCAATGAGCAGTTCTTC	CASTSRAGEVNEQFF
TRBV19	NA	TRBD1	TRBJ2-3	TGTGCCAGTCGGCTTCTTGGACAGGGGAGAGGAGATACGCAGTATTTT	CASRLLGQGRGDTQYF